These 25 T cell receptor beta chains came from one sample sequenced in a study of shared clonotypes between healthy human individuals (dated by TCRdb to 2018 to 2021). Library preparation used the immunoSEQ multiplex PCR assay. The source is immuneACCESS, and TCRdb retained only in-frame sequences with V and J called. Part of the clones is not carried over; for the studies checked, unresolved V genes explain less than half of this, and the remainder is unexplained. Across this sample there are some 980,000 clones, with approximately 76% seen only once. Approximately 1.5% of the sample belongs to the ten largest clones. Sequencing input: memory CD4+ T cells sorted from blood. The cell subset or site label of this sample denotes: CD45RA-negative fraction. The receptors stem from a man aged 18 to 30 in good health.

The CDR3 nucleotides are TGTGCCAGCTCGGGGGACCTCGGGGCCGGACTGAGCTCCTACGAGCAGTACTTC. It specifies CASSGDLGAGLSSYEQYF. V gene TRBV18 combines with J gene TRBJ2-7; the D call may be TRBD1 or TRBD2 (5 bases each). Trimming shortened V by 6 bases and J by 0 bases, and 24 bases separated the two germline ends. Germline V gene data show CDR1 as KGHSH and CDR2 as LQKENI. This CDR3 spans 18 amino acids.

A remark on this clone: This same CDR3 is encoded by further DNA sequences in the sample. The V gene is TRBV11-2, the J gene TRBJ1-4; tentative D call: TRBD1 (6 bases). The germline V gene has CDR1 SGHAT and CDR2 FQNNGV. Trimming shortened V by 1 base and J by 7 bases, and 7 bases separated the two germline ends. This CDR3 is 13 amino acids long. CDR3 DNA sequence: TGTGCCAGCAGCTTAGGGACAGCTGAAAAACTGTTTTTT. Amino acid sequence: CASSLGTAEKLFF.

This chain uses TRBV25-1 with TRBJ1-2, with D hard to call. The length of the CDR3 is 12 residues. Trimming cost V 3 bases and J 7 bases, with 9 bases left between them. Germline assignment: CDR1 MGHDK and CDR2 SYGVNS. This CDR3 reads CASSDDAGGYTF. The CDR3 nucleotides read TGTGCCAGCAGTGACGATGCGGGTGGCTACACCTTC.

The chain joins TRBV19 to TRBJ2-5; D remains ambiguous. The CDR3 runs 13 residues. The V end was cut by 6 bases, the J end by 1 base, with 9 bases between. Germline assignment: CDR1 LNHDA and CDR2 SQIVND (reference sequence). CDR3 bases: TGTGCCAGTAGGGCTCGGAGCCAAGAGACCCAGTACTTC. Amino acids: CASRARSQETQYF. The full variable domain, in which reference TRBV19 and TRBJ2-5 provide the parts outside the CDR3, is DGGITQSPKYLFRKEGQNVTLSCEQNLNHDAMYWYRQDPGQGLRLIYYSQIVNDFQKGDIAEGYSVSREKKESFPLTVTSAQKNPTAFYLCASRARSQETQYFGPGTRLLVL.

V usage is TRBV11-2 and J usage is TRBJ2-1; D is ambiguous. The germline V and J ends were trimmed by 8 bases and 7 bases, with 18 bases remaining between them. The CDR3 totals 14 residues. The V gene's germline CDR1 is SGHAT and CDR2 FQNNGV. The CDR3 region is CASSSDPTGNEQFF. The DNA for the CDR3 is TGTGCCAGCTCCTCCGACCCGACGGGTAATGAGCAGTTCTTC.

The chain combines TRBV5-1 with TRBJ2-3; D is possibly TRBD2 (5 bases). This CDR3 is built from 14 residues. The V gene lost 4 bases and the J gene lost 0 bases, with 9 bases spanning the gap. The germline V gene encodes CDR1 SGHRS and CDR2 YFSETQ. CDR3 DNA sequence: TGCGCCAGCAGCGGGCGGGCCAGCACAGATACGCAGTATTTT. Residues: CASSGRASTDTQYF.

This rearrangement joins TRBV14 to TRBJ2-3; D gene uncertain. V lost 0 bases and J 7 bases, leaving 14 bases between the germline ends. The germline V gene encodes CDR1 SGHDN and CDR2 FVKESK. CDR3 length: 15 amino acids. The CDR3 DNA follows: TGTGCCAGCAGCCAAGAATTCACCCCTATGAATACGCAGTATTTT. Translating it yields CASSQEFTPMNTQYF.

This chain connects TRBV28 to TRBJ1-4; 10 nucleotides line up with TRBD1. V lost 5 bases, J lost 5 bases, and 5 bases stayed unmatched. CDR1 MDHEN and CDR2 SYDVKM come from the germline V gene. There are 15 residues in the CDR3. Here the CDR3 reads CASSRGQGPNEKLFF. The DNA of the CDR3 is TGTGCCAGCAGTCGGGGACAGGGGCCCAATGAAAAACTGTTTTTT.

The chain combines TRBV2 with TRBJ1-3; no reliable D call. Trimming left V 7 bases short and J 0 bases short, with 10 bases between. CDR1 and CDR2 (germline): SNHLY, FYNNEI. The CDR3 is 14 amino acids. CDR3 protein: CASINEASGNTIYF. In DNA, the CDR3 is TGTGCCAGCATTAATGAGGCCTCTGGAAACACCATATATTTT. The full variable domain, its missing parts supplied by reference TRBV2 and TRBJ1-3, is EPEVTQTPSHQVTQMGQEVILRCVPISNHLYFYWYRQILGQKVEFLVSFYNNEISEKSEIFDDQFSVERPDGSNFTLKIRSTKLEDSAMYFCASINEASGNTIYFGEGSWLTVV.

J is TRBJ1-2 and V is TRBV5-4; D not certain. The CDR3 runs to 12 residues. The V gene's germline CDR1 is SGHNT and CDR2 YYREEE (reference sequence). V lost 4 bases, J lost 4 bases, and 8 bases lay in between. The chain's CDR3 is CASSSPGYGYTF. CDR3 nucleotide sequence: TGTGCCAGCAGCAGCCCGGGCTATGGCTACACCTTC.

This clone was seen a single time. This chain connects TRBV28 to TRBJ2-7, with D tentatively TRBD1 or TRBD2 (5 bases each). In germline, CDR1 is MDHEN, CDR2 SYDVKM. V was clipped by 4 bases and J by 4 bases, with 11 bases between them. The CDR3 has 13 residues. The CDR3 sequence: CASSSVWGYEQYF. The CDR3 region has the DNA TGTGCCAGCAGTTCGGTGTGGGGGTACGAGCAGTACTTC.

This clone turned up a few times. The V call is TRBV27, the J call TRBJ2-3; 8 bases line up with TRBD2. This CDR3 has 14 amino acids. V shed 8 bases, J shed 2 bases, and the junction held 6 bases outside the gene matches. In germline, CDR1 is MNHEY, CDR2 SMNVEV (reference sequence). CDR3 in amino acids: CASGAGGVTDTQYF. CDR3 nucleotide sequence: TGTGCCAGCGGGGCGGGGGGAGTCACAGATACGCAGTATTTT.

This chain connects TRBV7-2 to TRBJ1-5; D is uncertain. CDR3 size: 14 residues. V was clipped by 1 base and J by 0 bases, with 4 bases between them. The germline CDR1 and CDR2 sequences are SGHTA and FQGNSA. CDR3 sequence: CASSLGLSNQPQHF. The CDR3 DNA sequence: TGTGCCAGCAGCTTAGGACTTAGCAATCAGCCCCAGCATTTT.

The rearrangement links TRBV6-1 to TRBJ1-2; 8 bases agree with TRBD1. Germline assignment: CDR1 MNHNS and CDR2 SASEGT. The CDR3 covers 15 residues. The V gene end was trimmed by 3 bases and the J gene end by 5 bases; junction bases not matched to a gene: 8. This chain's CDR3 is CASSEVPGGRYGYTF. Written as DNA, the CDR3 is TGTGCCAGCAGTGAGGTCCCAGGGGGCCGGTATGGCTACACCTTC.

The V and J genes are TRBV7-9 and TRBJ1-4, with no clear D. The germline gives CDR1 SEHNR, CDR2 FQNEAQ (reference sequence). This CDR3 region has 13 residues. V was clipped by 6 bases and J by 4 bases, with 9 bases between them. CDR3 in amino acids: CASRERNNEKLFF. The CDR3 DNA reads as TGTGCCAGCAGGGAACGTAATAATGAAAAACTGTTTTTT.

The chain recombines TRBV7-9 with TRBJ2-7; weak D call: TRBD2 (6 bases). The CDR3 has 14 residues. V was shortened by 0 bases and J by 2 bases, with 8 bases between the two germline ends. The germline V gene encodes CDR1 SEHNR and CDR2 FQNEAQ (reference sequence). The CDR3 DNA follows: TGTGCCAGCAGCTTAGCGGGAGGCACCTACGAGCAGTACTTC. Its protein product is CASSLAGGTYEQYF.

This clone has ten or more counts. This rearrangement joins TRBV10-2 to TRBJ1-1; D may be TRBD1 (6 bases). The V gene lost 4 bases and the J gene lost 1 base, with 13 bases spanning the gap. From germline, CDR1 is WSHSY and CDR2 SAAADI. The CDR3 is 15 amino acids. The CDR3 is CASSVLSRGNTEAFF. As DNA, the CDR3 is TGCGCCAGCAGTGTCCTCTCCAGGGGGAACACTGAAGCTTTCTTT.

DNA of the CDR3: TGTGCCAGCAGTTACTCCAGAGGCAATGAGCAGTTCTTC. It is translated as CASSYSRGNEQFF. The gene calls are TRBV6-5 and TRBJ2-1; D is unclear. Deletions cut 0 bases from V and 6 bases from J, with 6 bases between. The germline V gene has CDR1 MNHEY and CDR2 SVGAGI. CDR3 length equals 13 residues.

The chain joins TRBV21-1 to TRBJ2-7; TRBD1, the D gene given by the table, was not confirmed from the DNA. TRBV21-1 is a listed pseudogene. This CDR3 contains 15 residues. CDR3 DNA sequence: TGTGCCAGCAGCAACGGGCTGGACAGGGCCCGGGAGCAGTACTTC. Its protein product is CASSNGLDRAREQYF.

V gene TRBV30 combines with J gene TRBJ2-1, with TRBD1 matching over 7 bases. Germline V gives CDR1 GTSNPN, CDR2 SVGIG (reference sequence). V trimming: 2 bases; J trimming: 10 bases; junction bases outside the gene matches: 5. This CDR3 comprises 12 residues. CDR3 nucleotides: TGTGCCTGGAGTCGACAGGGTTTAGAGCAGTTCTTC. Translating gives CAWSRQGLEQFF. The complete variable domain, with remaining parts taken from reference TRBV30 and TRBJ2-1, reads SQTIHQWPATLVQPVGSPLSLECTVEGTSNPNLYWYRQAAGRGLQLLFYSVGIGQISSEVPQNLSASRPQDRQFILSSKKLLLSDSGFYLCAWSRQGLEQFFGPGTRLTVL.

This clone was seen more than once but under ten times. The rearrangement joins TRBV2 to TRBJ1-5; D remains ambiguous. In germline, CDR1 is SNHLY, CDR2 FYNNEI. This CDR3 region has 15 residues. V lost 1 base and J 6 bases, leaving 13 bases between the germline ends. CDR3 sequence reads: CASSEVGDWGQPQHF. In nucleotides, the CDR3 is TGTGCCAGCAGTGAAGTGGGCGATTGGGGTCAGCCCCAGCATTTT.

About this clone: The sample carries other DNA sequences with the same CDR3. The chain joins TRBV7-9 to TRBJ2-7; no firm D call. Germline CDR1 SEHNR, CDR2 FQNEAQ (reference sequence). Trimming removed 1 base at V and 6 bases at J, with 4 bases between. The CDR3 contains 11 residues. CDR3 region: CASSLGREQYF. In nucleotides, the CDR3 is TGTGCCAGCAGCTTAGGTCGCGAGCAGTACTTC. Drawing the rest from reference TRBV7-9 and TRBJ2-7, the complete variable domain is DTGVSQNPRHKITKRGQNVTFRCDPISEHNRLYWYRQTLGQGPEFLTYFQNEAQLEKSRLLSDRFSAERPKGSFSTLEIQRTEQGDSAMYLCASSLGREQYFGPGTRLTVT.

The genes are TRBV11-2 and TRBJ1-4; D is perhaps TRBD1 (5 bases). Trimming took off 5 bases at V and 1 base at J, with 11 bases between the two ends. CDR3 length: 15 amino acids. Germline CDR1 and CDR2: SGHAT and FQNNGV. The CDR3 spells CASSPLRGTNEKLFF. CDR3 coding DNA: TGTGCCAGCAGCCCTTTAAGGGGAACTAATGAAAAACTGTTTTTT.

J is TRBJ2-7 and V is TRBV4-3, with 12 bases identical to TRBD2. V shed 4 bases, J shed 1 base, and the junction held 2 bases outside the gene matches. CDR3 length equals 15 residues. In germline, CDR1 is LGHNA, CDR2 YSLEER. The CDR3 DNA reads TGCGCCAGCAGCCTCGGACTAGCGGGGTCCTACGAGCAGTACTTC. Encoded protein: CASSLGLAGSYEQYF.

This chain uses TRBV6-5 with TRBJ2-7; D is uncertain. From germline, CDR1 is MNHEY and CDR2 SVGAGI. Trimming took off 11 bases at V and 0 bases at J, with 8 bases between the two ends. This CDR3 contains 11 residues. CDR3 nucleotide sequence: TGTGCCGTCCTCGGCTCCTACGAGCAGTACTTC. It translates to CAVLGSYEQYF.